The clone carrying this T cell receptor beta chain was observed many times. Each CDR3 protein gets one entry after TCRdb re-called the reads with MiXCR. The data show 250,000 or so distinct CDR3 sequences, roughly 26% seen once. After removal of 5 bases from V and 2 bases from J, the junction contained 7 bases not matched to a gene. The CDR3 is 16 residues long. This sample is part of a study of kidney transplant recipient with SARS-CoV-2 infection. Sequenced material: a blood sample, taken at baseline and around day 110 from a kidney transplant recipient. The sequence was obtained from a male patient aged 30 to 40 who had COVID-19 and was a kidney transplant recipient. These T cells may partly come from the graft donor. The chain links TRBV12-3 or TRBV12-4 to TRBJ2-1, with TRBD1 matching 9 bases. Here the CDR3 DNA reads TGTGCCAGCAGTCTTGGACAGGGGACCCCCTACAATGAGCAGTTCTTC. It translates to CASSLGQGTPYNEQFF.